These 25 T cell receptor beta chains were sequenced from one sample in a study of response to subunit inactivated influenza vaccine. MiXCR, applied by TCRdb to the RT-PCR reads, yields one record per CDR3 protein. Of about 570,000 distinct CDR3 sequences in the sample, around 11% are singletons; the top ten hold about 11%. The same sample was also studied in work on T cells expressing NK-cell markers. That work adds: Making the TCR beta cDNA relied on 5'RACE template switching with UMIs.

Sequences were derived from PBMCs from blood, sampled on the day of vaccination. These receptors all stem from a man aged 45-65 years who received an inactivated influenza vaccine.

There are a few counts of this clonotype. The rearrangement uses TRBV10-3 and TRBJ1-3, with unresolved D. The V end lost 8 bases, the J end lost 1 base, and 9 bases lay between the germline ends. Germline lookup yields CDR1 ENHRY and CDR2 SYGVKD. The CDR3 is 13 residues long. CDR3: CAISPGSGNTIYF. CDR3 sequence (DNA): TGTGCCATCTCACCGGGATCTGGAAACACCATATATTTT.

This clonotype was observed a handful of times. The V call is TRBV28, the J call TRBJ2-2, with D possibly called TRBD1 or TRBD2 (5 bases each). The CDR3 has 14 residues. The V and J ends lost 5 bases and 5 bases respectively, with 12 bases between them. Germline values: CDR1 MDHEN, CDR2 SYDVKM. CDR3 region: CASSPGRVTGELFF. CDR3 bases: TGTGCCAGCAGTCCGGGACGGGTGACCGGGGAGCTGTTTTTT.

This clonotype has at least ten counts. The V and J genes are TRBV12-3 or TRBV12-4 and TRBJ2-5; D is unresolved. CDR3 length: 13 residues. V was trimmed by 3 bases and J by 7 bases, leaving 12 bases between them. The CDR3 sequence: CASSLGVPGTQYF. Written as DNA, the CDR3 is TGTGCCAGCAGTTTGGGCGTACCGGGGACCCAGTACTTC.

This clonotype occurred a few times. The rearrangement joins TRBV4-3 to TRBJ2-3, with 10 bases aligning to TRBD2. The germline V gene has CDR1 LGHNA and CDR2 YSLEER. The V segment lost 4 bases and the J segment 5 bases; nucleotides outside the gene matches: 9. The CDR3 is 16 residues long. Here the CDR3 reads CASSPEAGGLGDTQYF. The CDR3 DNA follows: TGCGCCAGCAGCCCAGAAGCGGGGGGGCTTGGAGATACGCAGTATTTT.

This chain uses TRBV7-2 with TRBJ2-5; D is unclear. Trimming cost V 8 bases and J 5 bases, with 9 bases left between them. This CDR3 is 11 amino acids long. Germline V gene data show CDR1 as SGHTA and CDR2 as FQGNSA. This CDR3 is CASGAYETQYF. As DNA, the CDR3 is TGTGCCAGCGGCGCTTATGAGACCCAGTACTTC.

This clonotype was counted many times. The CDR3 reads CASSAGQGAEAFF. The CDR3 DNA sequence: TGTGCCAGCAGCGCGGGACAGGGGGCGGAAGCTTTCTTT. The chain employs TRBV5-8 and TRBJ1-1, with 12 bases matching TRBD1. This CDR3 comprises 13 residues. The germline CDR1 and CDR2 sequences are SGHTS and YDEGEE. The V and J ends lost 4 bases and 8 bases, in that order; junction bases with no gene match: 3.

This clonotype has just a few counts. The chain uses TRBV7-9 and TRBJ2-7, with D unclear. This CDR3 spans 14 amino acids. The V end lost 1 base, the J end lost 0 bases, and 7 bases lay between the germline ends. Germline V gene data show CDR1 as SEHNR and CDR2 as FQNEAQ (reference sequence). CDR3 protein: CASSLGHSSYEQYF. CDR3 bases: TGTGCCAGCAGCTTAGGTCACAGCTCCTACGAGCAGTACTTC.

This clonotype was seen a few times. CDR3 in amino acids: CAISDVGNYGYTF. For the CDR3, the DNA is TGTGCCATCAGTGATGTGGGTAACTATGGCTACACCTTC. The chain couples TRBV10-3 to TRBJ1-2; D is uncertain. Per germline, CDR1 ENHRY and CDR2 SYGVKD. The CDR3 is 13 amino acids. V was pared by 3 bases and J by 1 base, with 6 bases between.

This chain links TRBV4-1 with TRBJ2-1; 10 nucleotides line up with TRBD1. CDR1 is MGHRA and CDR2 is YSYEKL in the germline V gene. CDR3 length: 15 residues. The V gene end was trimmed by 1 base and the J gene end by 3 bases; junction bases not matched to a gene: 0. CDR3 sequence (DNA): TGCGCCAGCAGCCAAGGGACAGGGGGCTACAATGAGCAGTTCTTC. It codes for CASSQGTGGYNEQFF.

Turning to this clonotype: A read error may be the cause here, since a much bigger clone is one base away. This rearrangement joins TRBV12-3 or TRBV12-4 to TRBJ1-1; D may be TRBD1 (5 bases). This CDR3 contains 14 residues. In DNA form, the CDR3 reads TGTGACAGCAGACTAGGGACTTTGAACACTGAAGCTTTCTTT. Translation gives CDSRLGTLNTEAFF.

The gene calls are TRBV7-2 and TRBJ1-6; a possible D gene is TRBD1 (5 bases). Trimming took off 1 base at V and 7 bases at J, with 11 bases between the two ends. CDR3 size: 15 residues. Germline CDR1 SGHTA, CDR2 FQGNSA. CDR3 coding DNA: TGTGCCAGCAGCTTAGATAATGGGGGAAATTCACCCCTCCACTTT. It is translated as CASSLDNGGNSPLHF.

This chain uses TRBV20-1 with TRBJ2-4; D is undetermined. Germline V gene lookup returns CDR1 DFQATT and CDR2 SNEGSKA (reference sequence). CDR3 size: 12 residues. Trimming pared 5 bases from V and 1 base from J, leaving 6 bases between. The CDR3 spells CSALDAKNIQYF. For the CDR3, the DNA is TGCAGTGCTCTGGACGCCAAAAACATTCAGTACTTC.

V gene TRBV4-2 combines with J gene TRBJ2-5; the match to TRBD2 covers 9 bases. The trim removed 10 bases at V and 1 base at J, leaving 10 bases unmatched. Germline CDR1 is LGHNA and CDR2 is YNFKEQ. The CDR3 sequence is 15 residues long. CDR3 coding DNA: TGTGCCACCTCCCCGACTAGCGGAGTCCAAGAGACCCAGTACTTC. Its protein is CATSPTSGVQETQYF.

This clonotype appeared a few times. The V call is TRBV5-1, the J call TRBJ2-5; no definite D call. Germline V gene lookup returns CDR1 SGHRS and CDR2 YFSETQ. The CDR3 loop spans 14 amino acids. With 3 bases removed from V and 1 base from J, the gap between germline ends came to 10 bases. The CDR3 loop is CASSSGRGQETQYF. The CDR3 region has the DNA TGCGCCAGCAGCTCCGGACGCGGCCAAGAGACCCAGTACTTC.

This clonotype was observed at least ten times. The rearrangement joins TRBV5-1 to TRBJ1-6; maybe TRBD1 (5 bases). The V and J ends lost 1 base and 7 bases respectively, with 9 bases between them. The germline CDR1 and CDR2 sequences are SGHRS and YFSETQ. The CDR3 contains 14 residues. The CDR3 spells CASSLSGRNSPLHF. In DNA, the CDR3 is TGCGCCAGCAGCTTGTCAGGGCGGAATTCACCCCTCCACTTT.

This clonotype was counted at least ten times. The V call is TRBV28, the J call TRBJ1-4, with a tentative D call TRBD1 (5 bases). This CDR3 spans 15 amino acids. The V end lost 5 bases, the J end lost 4 bases, and 14 bases lay between the germline ends. Germline CDR1 is MDHEN and CDR2 is SYDVKM. The DNA of the CDR3 is TGTGCCAGCAGTCAGGGTCCGGAGGGTAATGAAAAACTGTTTTTT. This gives the protein CASSQGPEGNEKLFF.

Many counts were recorded for this clonotype. This chain uses TRBV7-8 with TRBJ2-3, with D perhaps TRBD1 (6 bases). V shed 9 bases and J shed 0 bases, with 13 bases lying between them. The CDR3 runs 14 residues. The germline CDR1 and CDR2 sequences are SGHVS and FQNEAQ. CDR3 protein: CASSTGSSTDTQYF. DNA for the CDR3: TGTGCCAGTTCGACAGGTTCTAGCACAGATACGCAGTATTTT.

This chain links TRBV27 with TRBJ1-2; TRBD1 matches 10 bases. V gave up 2 bases and J gave up 8 bases; unmatched junction bases: 11. This CDR3 has 16 residues. Germline CDR1 MNHEY, CDR2 SMNVEV (reference sequence). The DNA for the CDR3 is TGTGCCAGCAGTTTAGCGGGAGACAGGGGGCTGGGAGGCTACACCTTC. Its translation is CASSLAGDRGLGGYTF.

Notes on this clonotype: Since a much larger clone is just one base distant, this may be a read error. The chain couples TRBV5-1 to TRBJ2-7; tentatively, D is TRBD1 (6 bases). The CDR3 has 15 amino acids. Germline CDR1 is SGHRS and CDR2 is YFSETQ. This CDR3 is CVSTKTGTRAYEQYF. The CDR3 DNA sequence: TGCGTCAGCACCAAGACCGGGACAAGAGCCTACGAGCAGTACTTC.

At least ten counts were recorded for this clonotype. The CDR3 protein is CASSLAAGQSNSPLHF. The CDR3 DNA follows: TGTGCCAGCAGCTTAGCCGCCGGACAGTCTAATTCACCCCTCCACTTT. The rearrangement links TRBV7-9 to TRBJ1-6, with a tentative D call TRBD1 (6 bases). Germline V gene sequence: CDR1 SEHNR, CDR2 FQNEAQ (reference sequence). CDR3 length: 16 amino acids. Trimming shortened V by 0 bases and J by 6 bases, and 12 bases separated the two germline ends.

This clonotype has only a few counts. This chain connects TRBV15 to TRBJ1-2; TRBD1 matches 10 bases. The CDR3 spans 15 residues. Germline lookup yields CDR1 LNHNV and CDR2 YYDKDF (reference sequence). Losses at the gene ends were 4 bases for V and 3 bases for J; bases not matched to a gene: 5. As DNA, the CDR3 is TGTGCCACCAGCAAGACAGGGGGCGCTTACTATGGCTACACCTTC. Residues: CATSKTGGAYYGYTF.

The J gene is TRBJ1-5, the V gene TRBV5-1; maybe TRBD1 (5 bases). The CDR3 extends over 15 amino acids. V lost 4 bases and J 2 bases, leaving 13 bases between the germline ends. Germline CDR1 SGHRS, CDR2 YFSETQ. CDR3 region: CASSTPGVGNQPQHF. As DNA, the CDR3 is TGCGCCAGCAGCACCCCGGGGGTGGGCAATCAGCCCCAGCATTTT. The full variable domain, rest sourced from reference TRBV5-1 and TRBJ1-5, is KAGVTQTPRYLIKTRGQQVTLSCSPISGHRSVSWYQQTPGQGLQFLFEYFSETQRNKGNFPGRFSGRQFSNSRSEMNVSTLELGDSALYLCASSTPGVGNQPQHFGDGTRLSIL.

The CDR3 DNA follows: TGTGCCAGTTCACGCCTAGAGACGAAAAGGTACAATGAGCAGTTCTTC. Its translation is CASSRLETKRYNEQFF. The chain couples TRBV6-2 or TRBV6-3 to TRBJ2-1; D is undetermined. Germline CDR1 and CDR2: MNHEY and SVGEGT. The length of the CDR3 is 16 residues. Trimming stripped 9 bases from V and 4 bases from J, with 22 bases between.

This clonotype has more than one count but fewer than ten. V usage is TRBV4-1 and J usage is TRBJ2-1; 10 bases match TRBD2. The germline gives CDR1 MGHRA, CDR2 YSYEKL. V lost 3 bases to trimming and J lost 6 bases; unmatched junction nucleotides: 5. The CDR3 consists of 15 residues. CDR3 loop: CASSQGSGGVNEQFF. The DNA for the CDR3 is TGCGCCAGCAGCCAGGGCAGCGGGGGGGTCAATGAGCAGTTCTTC.

This chain links TRBV7-8 with TRBJ2-2; no reliable D call. The CDR3 is 14 amino acids. With 0 bases removed from V and 6 bases from J, the gap between germline ends came to 8 bases. CDR1 SGHVS and CDR2 FQNEAQ come from the germline V gene. The CDR3 spells CASSLARPPGELFF. The CDR3 coding sequence is TGTGCCAGCAGCTTAGCGAGGCCTCCCGGGGAGCTGTTTTTT.